This TCR beta chain is drawn from a study of blood T cell repertoires in COVID-19. In the study overall: Donors in the United States, Italy and Spain gave samples during acute or convalescent COVID-19. T cells, B-cell-depleted T cells, or PBMCs provided the cDNA or gDNA that served as material.

Germline V lookup: CDR1 SGHNT, CDR2 YYREEE (reference sequence). The CDR3 has 11 amino acids. Details on this clone: The junction does not match germline at one end; this may be a read error.

In the authors' methods: Researchers report that nucleated cell counts were estimated from reference gene primer amplification. Here immunoSEQ multiplex PCR was the method, and the copy in TCRdb shows in-frame clones only, minus some. V and J calls and clone size come straight from that table; D and trimming were deduced from the DNA. The sample yields 200,000 to 250,000 clones, 85% to 90% seen once. The chain is built from TRBV5-4 and TRBJ2-7; 10 nucleotides match TRBD1. Material: peripheral blood. The sequence came from a woman aged 45-65 years with acute or convalescent COVID-19. The CDR3 loop is CASSPGQGISF. The CDR3 bases are TGTGCCAGCAGCCCGGGACAGGGGATCTCCTTC.